The T cell receptor (beta chain) described here comes from a study of T cells in Graves' hyperthyroidism and ophthalmopathy. TCR beta CDR3 regions were amplified from RNA. A first-round RT-PCR of the TCR CDR3 used the HTBI primer set. TCRdb redid the calling of the multiplex PCR reads with MiXCR, one entry per CDR3 protein. Of 190,000 or so distinct CDR3 sequences in the sample, 15% to 20% were seen once. Turning to this clonotype: One end of the junction is discordant with germline, which a read error may explain.

The sequencing input was blood. The TCR sequence derives from a man in his forties with Graves' hyperthyroidism.

The CDR3 DNA follows: TGTGCCAGCACACCCGACAGGGATCAGCCCCAGCATTTT. It translates to CASTPDRDQPQHF. The chain carries TRBV18 and TRBJ1-5; TRBD1 matches 7 bases. This CDR3 spans 13 amino acids. Germline-derived CDR1 and CDR2 are KGHSH and LQKENI. The complete variable domain, with remaining parts taken from reference TRBV18 and TRBJ1-5, reads NAGVMQNPRHLVRRRGQEARLRCSPMKGHSHVYWYRQLPEEGLKFMVYLQKENIIDESGMPKERFSAEFPKEGPSILRIQQVVRGDSAAYFCASTPDRDQPQHFGDGTRLSIL.